The next 14 T cell receptor beta chains were all read from a single sample in a study of shared T cell receptors in the human thymus. TCRdb's copy holds only in-frame clones and misses some; the assay was immunoSEQ multiplex PCR. The table includes about 380,000 clones, roughly 94% detected once. The source material was thymocytes. The receptors derive from a human donor.

This clone was recorded only once. The rearrangement uses TRBV14 and TRBJ2-1; the D gene is possibly TRBD2 (5 bases). Germline V gene sequence: CDR1 SGHDN, CDR2 FVKESK. The V gene lost 0 bases and the J gene lost 4 bases, with 7 bases spanning the gap. The CDR3 has 14 residues. The CDR3 loop reads CASSQDRTYNEQFF. CDR3 sequence (DNA): TGTGCCAGCAGCCAAGATCGGACTTACAATGAGCAGTTCTTC.

The CDR3 DNA follows: TGTGCCAGCAGTGAAGGGGCCCGTCGGGCCTATAGCAATCAGCCCCAGCATTTT. Residues: CASSEGARRAYSNQPQHF. The gene calls are TRBV2 and TRBJ1-5; D is ambiguous. CDR3 length: 18 residues. The V and J ends lost 1 base and 0 bases respectively, with 16 bases between them. Germline V CDR1 and CDR2: SNHLY, FYNNEI.

The chain joins TRBV27 to TRBJ2-7, with no clear D. Germline assignment: CDR1 MNHEY and CDR2 SMNVEV (reference sequence). There are 14 residues in the CDR3. V was trimmed by 2 bases and J by 6 bases, leaving 14 bases between them. This chain's CDR3 is CASSLTPRPIEQYF. CDR3 DNA sequence: TGTGCCAGCAGTTTAACCCCGAGGCCCATCGAGCAGTACTTC.

The chain recombines TRBV28 with TRBJ2-7; D remains ambiguous. CDR1 MDHEN and CDR2 SYDVKM come from the germline V gene. The CDR3 covers 13 residues. V lost 2 bases and J 9 bases, leaving 14 bases between the germline ends. The CDR3 sequence: CASSLERGGMQYF. Here the CDR3 DNA reads TGTGCCAGCAGTTTAGAACGAGGTGGCATGCAGTACTTC.

This sequence joins TRBV2 and TRBJ2-2; 8 bases are a match to TRBD1. With V trimmed by 7 bases and J by 3 bases, 10 bases remained unmatched. Germline CDR1 is SNHLY and CDR2 is FYNNEI. The length of the CDR3 is 16 residues. CDR3 DNA sequence: TGTGCCAGCACTAAAGGGACAGGACAAGACACCGGGGAGCTGTTTTTT. Its translation: CASTKGTGQDTGELFF.

The chain carries TRBV7-9 and TRBJ1-4; weak D call: TRBD1 (5 bases). The CDR3 is 16 residues long. V shed 2 bases and J shed 5 bases, with 15 bases lying between them. Looked up from germline, CDR1 is SEHNR and CDR2 is FQNEAQ (reference sequence). The CDR3 reads CASSLRVGGYNEKLFF. The CDR3 DNA is TGTGCCAGCAGCTTACGGGTTGGGGGTTACAATGAAAAACTGTTTTTT.

The CDR3 region has the DNA TGTGCCAGCTCACCCCTCCTACGGGGGAGCACAGATACGCAGTATTTT. It codes for CASSPLLRGSTDTQYF. The chain couples TRBV18 to TRBJ2-3; TRBD2 might be the D (6 bases). Deletions cut 3 bases from V and 0 bases from J, with 13 bases between. The CDR3 runs to 16 residues. Germline V gene lookup returns CDR1 KGHSH and CDR2 LQKENI.

CDR3 residues: CSVRSALAPETQYF. CDR3 coding DNA: TGCAGCGTTCGGTCGGCACTAGCGCCAGAGACCCAGTACTTC. The J gene is TRBJ2-5, the V gene TRBV29-1; 7 bases are shared with TRBD2. Trimming removed 5 bases from V and 4 bases from J; junction bases left unmatched: 10. Looked up from germline, CDR1 is SQVTM and CDR2 is ANQGSEA. The CDR3 extends over 14 amino acids.

V and J are TRBV9 and TRBJ1-4; D is possibly TRBD1 (6 bases). Germline V gives CDR1 SGDLS, CDR2 YYNGEE. Trimming stripped 3 bases from V and 8 bases from J, with 17 bases between. The CDR3 covers 15 residues. CDR3 amino acids: CASSALAGEVEKLFF. CDR3 sequence (DNA): TGTGCCAGCAGCGCCCTAGCAGGGGAGGTGGAAAAACTGTTTTTT.

The rearrangement joins TRBV5-8 to TRBJ1-5; perhaps TRBD1 as D (5 bases). This CDR3 contains 15 residues. The germline CDR1 and CDR2 sequences are SGHTS and YDEGEE. The V end was cut by 0 bases, the J end by 4 bases, with 11 bases between. The CDR3 bases are TGTGCCAGCAGCTTGGACCGCCGGGGGAATCAGCCCCAGCATTTT. Its protein is CASSLDRRGNQPQHF.

This clone has a single count. In DNA, the CDR3 is TGTGCCAGTAGTATCCCCGTCGTCGAGCAGTACTTC. Amino acids: CASSIPVVEQYF. The V gene is TRBV19, the J gene TRBJ2-7; no clear D gene. The CDR3 totals 12 residues. V lost 3 bases to trimming and J lost 6 bases, with 9 bases between them. The germline CDR1 and CDR2 sequences are LNHDA and SQIVND (reference sequence).

The rearrangement uses TRBV7-9 and TRBJ1-1; TRBD1 aligns across 8 bases. Losses at the gene ends were 5 bases for V and 3 bases for J; bases not matched to a gene: 8. The CDR3 extends over 15 amino acids. Germline CDR1 is SEHNR and CDR2 is FQNEAQ (reference sequence). The chain's CDR3 is CASSRPGGGDTEAFF. DNA of the CDR3: TGTGCCAGCAGCCGCCCAGGGGGCGGGGACACTGAAGCTTTCTTT.

The V call is TRBV9, the J call TRBJ2-5; weak D call: TRBD2 (5 bases). This CDR3 has 18 amino acids. V gave up 1 base and J gave up 5 bases, with 24 bases separating them. Looked up from germline, CDR1 is SGDLS and CDR2 is YYNGEE. The CDR3 bases are TGTGCCAGCAGCGTAACCCTTAACGGACTCCCAGAGGAGGAGACCCAGTACTTC. Translated, it gives CASSVTLNGLPEEETQYF.

This clone occurred once. One junction end disagrees with the germline gene, perhaps due to a read error. The rearrangement joins TRBV29-1 to TRBJ1-2; a possible D gene is TRBD1 (6 bases). Germline assignment: CDR1 SQVTM and CDR2 ANQGSEA. CDR3 length equals 14 residues. CDR3 nucleotides: TGCAGCGTGGAAGGGGGGACACCTAACTATGGCTACACCTTC. The encoded protein is CSVEGGTPNYGYTF. The variable domain in full, completed from reference TRBV29-1 and TRBJ1-2, reads SAVISQKPSRDICQRGTSLTIQCQVDSQVTMMFWYRQQPGQSLTLIATANQGSEATYESGFVIDKFPISRPNLTFSTLTVSNMSPEDSSIYLCSVEGGTPNYGYTFGSGTRLTVV.